One and the same sample provided the 2 T cell receptor beta chains below, sequenced in a study of vaccination effects on CD4 cells after COVID-19. The antigens these receptors bind are not known. Antigen-specific CD4+ T cells expanded by the ViraFEST assay with viral peptide pools were then sequenced. Culturing for more than 9 days preceded CD4+ T cell isolation. All vaccine recipients tested negative for nucleocapsid antibodies and had never contracted SARS-CoV-2 infection. Using immunoSEQ multiplex PCR, the repertoire was profiled, and TCRdb retains in-frame clones only, with some absent. The sample contains tens of thousands of clones, around 77% of which appear only once. Sample: CD4+ T cells from PBMCs cultured with HCoV-NL63 spike peptides, taken before COVID-19 vaccination. These receptors all come from a human donor who received a COVID-19 vaccine.

The chain couples TRBV30 to TRBJ1-2; weak D call: TRBD1 (6 bases). The germline V gene has CDR1 GTSNPN and CDR2 SVGIG (reference sequence). The CDR3 totals 16 residues. V lost 2 bases, J lost 4 bases, and 20 bases lay in between. The chain's CDR3 is CAWSWGAGNPIYGYTF. For the CDR3, the DNA is TGTGCCTGGAGTTGGGGGGCAGGGAACCCGATCTATGGCTACACCTTC.

V usage is TRBV10-3 and J usage is TRBJ2-1; 7 bases line up with TRBD1. Germline assignment: CDR1 ENHRY and CDR2 SYGVKD. This CDR3 spans 15 amino acids. V lost 7 bases and J lost 2; bases outside the gene matches: 8. The DNA of the CDR3 is TGTGCCATCATGGACAGGACGAAAGCCTACAATGAGCAGTTCTTC. Protein product: CAIMDRTKAYNEQFF.